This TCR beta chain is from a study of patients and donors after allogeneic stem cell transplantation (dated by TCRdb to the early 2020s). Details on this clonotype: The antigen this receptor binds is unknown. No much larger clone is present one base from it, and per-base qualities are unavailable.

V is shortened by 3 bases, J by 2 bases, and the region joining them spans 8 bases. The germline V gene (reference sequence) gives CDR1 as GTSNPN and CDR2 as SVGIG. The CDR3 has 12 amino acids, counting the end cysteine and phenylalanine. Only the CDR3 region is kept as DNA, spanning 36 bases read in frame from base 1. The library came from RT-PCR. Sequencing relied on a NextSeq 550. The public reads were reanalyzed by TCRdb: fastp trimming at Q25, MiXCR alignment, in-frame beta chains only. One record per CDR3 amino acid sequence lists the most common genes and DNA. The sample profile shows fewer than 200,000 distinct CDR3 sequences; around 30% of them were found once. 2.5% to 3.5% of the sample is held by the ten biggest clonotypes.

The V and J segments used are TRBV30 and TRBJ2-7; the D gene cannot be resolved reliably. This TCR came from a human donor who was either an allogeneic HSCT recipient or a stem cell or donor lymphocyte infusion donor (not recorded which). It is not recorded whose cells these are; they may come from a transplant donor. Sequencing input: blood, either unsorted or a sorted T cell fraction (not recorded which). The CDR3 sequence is CAWSPGAYEQYF. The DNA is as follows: TGTGCCTGGAGCCCCGGAGCCTACGAGCAGTACTTC.